This TCR beta chain was identified in a study of graft-versus-host responses after intestinal transplantation. Study overall: Each recipient received anti-thymocyte globulin induction, then tacrolimus and steroids for around 3 years.

Turning to this clone: Its antigen is unidentified.

TCRdb's copy holds only in-frame clones and misses some; the assay was immunoSEQ multiplex PCR. The table has around 110,000 clones, 85% to 95% seen once. The TCR comes from a human donor who was the organ donor for an intestinal transplant. This specimen consisted of unstimulated CD4+ T cells sorted from spleen or lymph node cells, obtained before transplant.

The CDR3 spells CASSDRFQETQYF. DNA of the CDR3: TGTGCCAGCAGTGACAGGTTCCAAGAGACCCAGTACTTC. The gene calls are TRBV28 and TRBJ2-5, with D maybe TRBD1 (6 bases). The germline V gene has CDR1 MDHEN and CDR2 SYDVKM. The germline V and J ends were trimmed by 5 bases and 1 base, with 8 bases remaining between them. The CDR3 totals 13 residues. Supplemented by reference TRBV28 and TRBJ2-5, the full variable domain reads DVKVTQSSRYLVKRTGEKVFLECVQDMDHENMFWYRQDPGLGLRLIYFSYDVKMKEKGDIPEGYSVSREKKERFSLILESASTNQTSMYLCASSDRFQETQYFGPGTRLLVL.